The rows below give T cell receptor beta chains drawn from one sample of a study of blood T cells in healthy people across ages. TCRdb passed the 5' RACE reads through MiXCR, listing each CDR3 protein once. The table includes about 680,000 distinct CDR3 sequences, about half detected once. Sequenced: blood. The receptors come from a woman aged 55-70 years in good health. Each CDR3 is given with its conserved first and last residue. D genes are given only for firm matches. For some rows the clone size is stated as once, few or many, or as a class when expanded; others skip it.

d_call: TRBD2; j_call: TRBJ2-7; clone_size: few; v_call: TRBV4-2; cdr3_aa: CASSQDSSGGYYEQYF; cdr3_nt: TGTGCCAGCAGCCAAGATTCTAGCGGGGGGTACTACGAGCAGTACTTC
d_call: -; j_call: TRBJ2-1; clone_size: -; v_call: TRBV6-5; cdr3_aa: CASSYAGGRNEQFF; cdr3_nt: TGTGCCAGCAGTTACGCTGGGGGAAGGAATGAGCAGTTCTTC
d_call: TRBD2; j_call: TRBJ2-1; clone_size: -; v_call: TRBV28; cdr3_aa: CASSSSGRARSSYNEQFF; cdr3_nt: TGTGCCAGCAGCTCTAGCGGGAGGGCTCGGAGCTCCTACAATGAGCAGTTCTTC
d_call: TRBD1; j_call: TRBJ1-2; clone_size: -; v_call: TRBV20-1; cdr3_aa: CMIWTGPAYGYTF; cdr3_nt: TGCATGATTTGGACAGGCCCAGCGTATGGCTACACCTTC
d_call: TRBD2; j_call: TRBJ2-1; clone_size: few; v_call: TRBV7-6; cdr3_aa: CASSLLAGGFYNEQFF; cdr3_nt: TGTGCCAGCAGCTTACTAGCGGGAGGGTTTTACAATGAGCAGTTCTTC
d_call: -; j_call: TRBJ1-1; clone_size: -; v_call: TRBV6-5; cdr3_aa: CASSYQGSTEAFF; cdr3_nt: TGTGCCAGCAGTTACCAGGGAAGCACTGAAGCTTTCTTT
d_call: -; j_call: TRBJ2-4; clone_size: -; v_call: TRBV2; cdr3_aa: CASSDPRPETAKNIQYF; cdr3_nt: TGTGCCAGCAGTGATCCAAGACCCGAGACAGCCAAAAACATTCAGTACTTC
d_call: -; j_call: TRBJ1-2; clone_size: few; v_call: TRBV4-3; cdr3_aa: CASSQDARWIGNGYTF; cdr3_nt: TGCGCCAGCAGCCAAGACGCCCGGTGGATCGGCAATGGCTACACCTTC
d_call: TRBD2; j_call: TRBJ2-1; clone_size: -; v_call: TRBV6-2/TRBV6-3; cdr3_aa: CASRLAGLSNEQFF; cdr3_nt: TGTGCCAGTAGATTAGCGGGATTGAGCAATGAGCAGTTCTTC
d_call: TRBD2; j_call: TRBJ2-3; clone_size: -; v_call: TRBV7-2; cdr3_aa: CASSLPRGVELSHSTDTQYF; cdr3_nt: TGTGCCAGCAGCTTACCCCGGGGGGTCGAACTTTCTCATAGCACAGATACGCAGTATTTT
d_call: -; j_call: TRBJ2-3; clone_size: -; v_call: TRBV6-2/TRBV6-3; cdr3_aa: CASTDSCTQYF; cdr3_nt: TGTGCCAGCACCGATTCGTGTACGCAGTATTTT
d_call: TRBD2; j_call: TRBJ2-2; clone_size: few; v_call: TRBV20-1; cdr3_aa: CSARASGRNTGELFF; cdr3_nt: TGCAGTGCTAGAGCTAGCGGGAGGAACACCGGGGAGCTGTTTTTT
d_call: -; j_call: TRBJ2-1; clone_size: many; v_call: TRBV11-2; cdr3_aa: CASSLRVSYNEQFF; cdr3_nt: TGTGCCAGCAGCCTTAGAGTATCCTACAATGAGCAGTTCTTC
d_call: -; j_call: TRBJ2-6; clone_size: -; v_call: TRBV28; cdr3_aa: CASSLPPAPGSGANVLTF; cdr3_nt: TGTGCCAGCAGTTTGCCTCCGGCCCCCGGCTCTGGGGCCAACGTCCTGACTTTC
d_call: TRBD1; j_call: TRBJ1-1; clone_size: -; v_call: TRBV30; cdr3_aa: CAWSFWTGLAFF; cdr3_nt: TGTGCCTGGAGTTTTTGGACAGGATTAGCTTTCTTT
d_call: -; j_call: TRBJ2-5; clone_size: -; v_call: TRBV27; cdr3_aa: CASQTAGRNEQYF; cdr3_nt: TGTGCCAGCCAAACTGCCGGGCGTAATGAGCAGTACTTC
d_call: TRBD2; j_call: TRBJ2-7; clone_size: -; v_call: TRBV20-1; cdr3_aa: CSASAGRAREQYF; cdr3_nt: TGCAGTGCTAGCGCCGGGAGGGCCCGTGAGCAGTACTTC
d_call: -; j_call: TRBJ1-4; clone_size: -; v_call: TRBV10-3; cdr3_aa: CAISGGSDNGKLFF; cdr3_nt: TGTGCCATCAGTGGGGGCAGCGATAATGGAAAACTGTTTTTT
d_call: TRBD1; j_call: TRBJ1-1; clone_size: few; v_call: TRBV28; cdr3_aa: CASRPTGRGNTEAFF; cdr3_nt: TGTGCCAGCAGGCCGACAGGGCGAGGAAACACTGAAGCTTTCTTT
d_call: -; j_call: TRBJ1-5; clone_size: -; v_call: TRBV7-2; cdr3_aa: CASSPYGDKPQHF; cdr3_nt: TGTGCCAGCAGCCCCTATGGTGATAAGCCCCAGCATTTT
d_call: TRBD2; j_call: TRBJ2-1; clone_size: -; v_call: TRBV4-3; cdr3_aa: CASSQDSWTSGRNNEQFF; cdr3_nt: TGCGCCAGCAGCCAAGATAGCTGGACTAGCGGGAGAAACAATGAGCAGTTCTTC
d_call: -; j_call: TRBJ2-5; clone_size: -; v_call: TRBV6-1; cdr3_aa: CASSGHNSKTQYF; cdr3_nt: TGTGCCAGCAGTGGACATAATTCCAAGACCCAGTACTTC
d_call: TRBD1; j_call: TRBJ1-1; clone_size: -; v_call: TRBV20-1; cdr3_aa: CSASDRGTEAFF; cdr3_nt: TGCAGTGCTTCGGACAGGGGGACTGAAGCTTTCTTT
d_call: -; j_call: TRBJ1-5; clone_size: -; v_call: TRBV28; cdr3_aa: CASGYQPQHF; cdr3_nt: TGTGCCAGCGGCTATCAGCCCCAGCATTTT
d_call: -; j_call: TRBJ2-4; clone_size: few; v_call: TRBV12-3/TRBV12-4; cdr3_aa: CASSLLERTQYF; cdr3_nt: TGTGCCAGCAGTTTATTGGAACGTACTCAGTACTTC